The 25 T cell receptor beta chains below all came from one sample that was sequenced in a study of neurological immune-mediated disorders. Via MiXCR, TCRdb re-called the 5' RACE reads, giving one row per CDR3 protein. The sample lists approximately 74,000 distinct CDR3 sequences, around 9.9% occurring once. Sequenced input: PBMCs. These receptors were obtained from a man aged 50-59 years in good health.

This clonotype showed up just a few times. This rearrangement joins TRBV7-2 to TRBJ1-5, with 11 bases matching TRBD1. V trimming: 0 bases; J trimming: 7 bases; junction bases outside the gene matches: 5. The CDR3 contains 16 residues. Germline lookup yields CDR1 SGHTA and CDR2 FQGNSA. Written as DNA, the CDR3 is TGTGCCAGCAGCTTAGCCGGGACAGGGGGGGAACAGCCCCAGCATTTT. It translates to CASSLAGTGGEQPQHF. Filled out from reference TRBV7-2 and TRBJ1-5, the complete variable domain reads GAGVSQSPSNKVTEKGKDVELRCDPISGHTALYWYRQSLGQGLEFLIYFQGNSAPDKSGLPSDRFSAERTGGSVSTLTIQRTQQEDSAVYLCASSLAGTGGEQPQHFGDGTRLSIL.

This clonotype was picked up many times. This chain's CDR3 is CAWSYGDSNQPQHF. The CDR3 region has the DNA TGTGCCTGGAGTTACGGCGATAGCAATCAGCCCCAGCATTTT. The chain is built from TRBV30 and TRBJ1-5, with D hard to call. The germline gives CDR1 GTSNPN, CDR2 SVGIG (reference sequence). Between the trimmed V and J ends, which lost 2 bases and 0 bases, there was a span of 8 bases. The CDR3 is 14 residues long.

CDR3 nucleotide sequence: TGTGCCAGCTCACCCGGGACAGGGGCAAACTACGAGCAGTACTTC. Translation: CASSPGTGANYEQYF. V and J are TRBV18 and TRBJ2-7, with TRBD1 identical over 10 bases. This CDR3 contains 15 residues. Germline values: CDR1 KGHSH, CDR2 LQKENI. Trimming removed 3 bases from V and 3 bases from J; junction bases left unmatched: 5.

This clonotype occurred many times. The J gene is TRBJ2-5, the V gene TRBV12-3 or TRBV12-4; 7 bases fit TRBD2. V gave up 3 bases and J gave up 6 bases; unmatched junction bases: 10. CDR3 length equals 15 residues. The DNA of the CDR3 is TGTGCCAGCAGTTTGACGGGGGGACGAAAAAAGACCCAGTACTTC. It codes for CASSLTGGRKKTQYF.

This clonotype was counted at least ten times. J is TRBJ2-1 and V is TRBV24-1; TRBD2 agrees at 12 bases. The CDR3 totals 18 residues. The ends lost 5 bases at V and 3 bases at J; junction bases unmatched: 10. The germline V gene has CDR1 KGHDR and CDR2 SFDVKD. In DNA form, the CDR3 reads TGTGCCACCAGTGGGCCTAGCGGGAGGGCCGAGAACTACAATGAGCAGTTCTTC. Amino acids: CATSGPSGRAENYNEQFF.

This clonotype showed up many times. CDR3 loop: CASSLAPQGALDGYTF. The CDR3 nucleotides read TGTGCCAGCAGCTTAGCCCCACAGGGCGCCCTTGACGGCTACACCTTC. The V call is TRBV7-2, the J call TRBJ1-2, with TRBD1 as a possible D gene (6 bases). Germline V CDR1 and CDR2: SGHTA, FQGNSA. V lost 0 bases and J 8 bases, leaving 19 bases between the germline ends. CDR3 size: 16 residues.

J is TRBJ2-1 and V is TRBV20-1; TRBD2 matches 11 bases. The germline V gene encodes CDR1 DFQATT and CDR2 SNEGSKA (reference sequence). The ends lost 6 bases at V and 6 bases at J; junction bases unmatched: 7. The CDR3 is made up of 14 amino acids. CDR3 loop: CSAPSGGRSNEQFF. For the CDR3, the DNA is TGCAGTGCGCCTAGCGGGGGGAGGTCCAATGAGCAGTTCTTC.

This clonotype was seen repeatedly, ten times or more. The chain links TRBV5-1 to TRBJ2-5; the D is unclear. V dropped 2 bases and J dropped 5 bases, with 10 bases sitting between them. In germline, CDR1 is SGHRS, CDR2 YFSETQ. This CDR3 contains 13 residues. The CDR3, as DNA: TGCGCCAGCAGCTTACAGAGTCCGGAGACCCAGTACTTC. Translation: CASSLQSPETQYF.

At least ten counts were recorded for this clonotype. V is TRBV14 and J is TRBJ1-5; tentatively, D is TRBD1 (5 bases). Deletions cut 2 bases from V and 6 bases from J, with 14 bases between. The CDR3 has 15 residues. Looked up from germline, CDR1 is SGHDN and CDR2 is FVKESK. The CDR3 here is CASSQSRVGVQPQHF. The CDR3 DNA sequence: TGTGCCAGCAGCCAATCCCGAGTGGGGGTTCAGCCCCAGCATTTT.

This clonotype appeared many times. The rearrangement links TRBV29-1 to TRBJ1-2, with 8 bases identical to TRBD1. The junction had 6 bases not matched to a gene; V was cut back by 6 bases and J by 3 bases. CDR1 SQVTM and CDR2 ANQGSEA come from the germline V gene. This CDR3 spans 13 amino acids. This chain's CDR3 is CSVRQGSDYGYTF. The CDR3 nucleotides are TGCAGCGTGCGACAGGGGAGTGACTATGGCTACACCTTC.

This clonotype was seen repeatedly, ten times or more. The chain has TRBV5-1 and TRBJ2-3, with 8 bases identical to TRBD1. Germline CDR1 is SGHRS and CDR2 is YFSETQ. The CDR3 loop spans 15 amino acids. V gave up 5 bases and J gave up 3 bases; unmatched junction bases: 8. CDR3 region: CASSYGQGNTDTQYF. The CDR3 nucleotides are TGCGCCAGCAGTTACGGACAGGGCAATACAGATACGCAGTATTTT. Drawing the rest from reference TRBV5-1 and TRBJ2-3, the complete variable domain is KAGVTQTPRYLIKTRGQQVTLSCSPISGHRSVSWYQQTPGQGLQFLFEYFSETQRNKGNFPGRFSGRQFSNSRSEMNVSTLELGDSALYLCASSYGQGNTDTQYFGPGTRLTVL.

This clonotype has at least ten counts. V is TRBV5-1 and J is TRBJ2-2, with D hard to call. The CDR3 length is 13 residues. From germline, CDR1 is SGHRS and CDR2 YFSETQ. Trimming left V 0 bases short and J 9 bases short, with 9 bases between. CDR3 DNA: TGCGCCAGCAGCTTGGAGGCGGAAAGGGAGCTGTTTTTT. Amino acids: CASSLEAERELFF.

There are many counts of this clonotype. The gene calls are TRBV12-3 or TRBV12-4 and TRBJ2-1; TRBD1 is a possible D gene (5 bases). Deletions cut 3 bases from V and 7 bases from J, with 19 bases between. CDR3 size: 16 residues. The CDR3 sequence: CASSFQGSPVRNEQFF. The CDR3, as DNA: TGTGCCAGCAGTTTCCAGGGTTCCCCAGTTCGAAATGAGCAGTTCTTC.

This clonotype was seen many times. The chain joins TRBV29-1 to TRBJ2-7; 9 bases align to TRBD2. The CDR3 has 16 amino acids. From germline, CDR1 is SQVTM and CDR2 ANQGSEA. With V trimmed by 1 base and J by 2 bases, 9 bases remained unmatched. The chain's CDR3 is CSVEGGEASGTYEQYF. The CDR3 nucleotides are TGCAGCGTTGAAGGGGGGGAGGCTAGCGGGACCTACGAGCAGTACTTC.

In its sample, this clonotype was seen many times. The chain combines TRBV12-3 or TRBV12-4 with TRBJ2-7; maybe TRBD2 (5 bases). With 2 bases removed from V and 4 bases from J, the gap between germline ends came to 6 bases. The CDR3 loop spans 12 amino acids. The DNA for the CDR3 is TGTGCCAGCAGTTTACGACTATACGAGCAGTACTTC. Translation: CASSLRLYEQYF.

At least ten counts were recorded for this clonotype. The chain employs TRBV28 and TRBJ2-1, with 12 positions matching TRBD1. The CDR3 has 17 residues. CDR1 is MDHEN, CDR2 SYDVKM, per germline. J lost 9 bases, V lost 7 bases, and 16 bases had no gene match. CDR3 nucleotide sequence: TGTGCCAGCACCCCCTCCGCGGGACAGGGGGCTTGGGGTGAGCAGTTCTTC. Its protein is CASTPSAGQGAWGEQFF.

There are many counts of this clonotype. The chain carries TRBV5-1 and TRBJ1-2, with D possibly TRBD1 on 5 matching bases. The CDR3 is 14 amino acids. V gave up 4 bases and J gave up 2 bases, with 12 bases separating them. Germline loops: CDR1 SGHRS, CDR2 YFSETQ. This CDR3 is CASSPPGTNYGYTF. For the CDR3, the DNA is TGCGCCAGCAGCCCCCCCGGGACCAACTATGGCTACACCTTC.

This clonotype was counted at least ten times. The J gene is TRBJ2-1, the V gene TRBV11-2; 10 nucleotides agree with TRBD1. CDR1 and CDR2 (germline): SGHAT, FQNNGV. The CDR3 contains 15 residues. With 5 bases clipped from V and 7 bases from J, the junction kept 8 bases outside the gene matches. The CDR3 DNA reads as TGTGCCAGCAGCCTACGGGACAGGGGTGGTAATGAGCAGTTCTTC. This encodes CASSLRDRGGNEQFF. Drawing the rest from reference TRBV11-2 and TRBJ2-1, the complete variable domain is EAGVAQSPRYKIIEKRQSVAFWCNPISGHATLYWYQQILGQGPKLLIQFQNNGVVDDSQLPKDRFSAERLKGVDSTLKIQPAKLEDSAVYLCASSLRDRGGNEQFFGPGTRLTVL.

This clonotype was detected many times. The chain carries TRBV29-1 and TRBJ2-7; the match to TRBD1 covers 7 bases. The CDR3 covers 14 residues. The V gene's germline CDR1 is SQVTM and CDR2 ANQGSEA. Trimming at V came to 6 bases and at J to 5 bases, leaving 13 bases not matched to a gene. As DNA, the CDR3 is TGCAGCGTACAGTACAGGGGAAGATCCCACGAGCAGTACTTC. It yields the protein CSVQYRGRSHEQYF.

Many counts were recorded for this clonotype. This chain links TRBV25-1 with TRBJ2-1; D remains ambiguous. This CDR3 comprises 12 residues. Trimming cost V 6 bases and J 8 bases, with 11 bases left between them. Germline V gives CDR1 MGHDK, CDR2 SYGVNS. For the CDR3, the DNA is TGTGCCAGCAGGAAACTTGGGTATGAGCAGTTCTTC. Translation gives CASRKLGYEQFF.

Notes on this clonotype: This may be a read error: a much more frequent sequence differs by one nucleotide. In DNA, the CDR3 is TGTGCCAGCAGCCCCCAAGGGGAAGTGGACGAGCAGTACTTC. Its translation: CASSPQGEVDEQYF. The V gene is TRBV3-1, the J gene TRBJ2-7, with D perhaps TRBD1 (5 bases). Looked up from germline, CDR1 is LGHDT and CDR2 is YNNKEL (reference sequence). Trimming removed 4 bases at V and 5 bases at J, with 15 bases between. CDR3 length: 14 amino acids.

This clonotype was seen ten or more times. The genes are TRBV10-3 and TRBJ2-2; 8 bases agree with TRBD1. This CDR3 region has 15 residues. The germline gives CDR1 ENHRY, CDR2 SYGVKD. Trimming cost V 6 bases and J 6 bases; bases outside gene matches: 9. The CDR3 reads CAISADRGRSGELFF. CDR3 DNA: TGTGCCATCAGCGCCGACAGGGGAAGGTCCGGGGAGCTGTTTTTT.

This clonotype was observed many times. V gene TRBV7-2 combines with J gene TRBJ2-7; 9 nucleotides match TRBD2. The trim removed 5 bases at V and 5 bases at J, leaving 13 bases unmatched. Germline CDR1 SGHTA, CDR2 FQGNSA. This CDR3 spans 16 amino acids. CDR3 residues: CASSLRLAGVVHEQYF. The CDR3 coding sequence is TGTGCCAGCAGCCTACGTTTAGCGGGAGTTGTCCACGAGCAGTACTTC.

The chain couples TRBV6-2 or TRBV6-3 to TRBJ2-7; 8 nucleotides match TRBD1. Germline lookup yields CDR1 MNHEY and CDR2 SVGEGT. J lost 3 bases, V lost 2 bases, and 6 bases had no gene match. The CDR3 consists of 15 residues. CDR3 DNA: TGTGCCAGCAGTTACCCGAGACAGGGGCTCTACGAGCAGTACTTC. Amino acids: CASSYPRQGLYEQYF.

This clonotype has ten or more counts. CDR3 DNA: TGCGCCAGCAGCCCGGGACTGAGCTCCTACAATGAGCAGTTCTTC. Translating gives CASSPGLSSYNEQFF. V gene TRBV5-1 combines with J gene TRBJ2-1; tentatively, D is TRBD2 (6 bases). The V gene lost 4 bases and the J gene lost 0 bases, with 11 bases spanning the gap. Germline CDR1 reads SGHRS; CDR2 reads YFSETQ. CDR3 length: 15 amino acids.